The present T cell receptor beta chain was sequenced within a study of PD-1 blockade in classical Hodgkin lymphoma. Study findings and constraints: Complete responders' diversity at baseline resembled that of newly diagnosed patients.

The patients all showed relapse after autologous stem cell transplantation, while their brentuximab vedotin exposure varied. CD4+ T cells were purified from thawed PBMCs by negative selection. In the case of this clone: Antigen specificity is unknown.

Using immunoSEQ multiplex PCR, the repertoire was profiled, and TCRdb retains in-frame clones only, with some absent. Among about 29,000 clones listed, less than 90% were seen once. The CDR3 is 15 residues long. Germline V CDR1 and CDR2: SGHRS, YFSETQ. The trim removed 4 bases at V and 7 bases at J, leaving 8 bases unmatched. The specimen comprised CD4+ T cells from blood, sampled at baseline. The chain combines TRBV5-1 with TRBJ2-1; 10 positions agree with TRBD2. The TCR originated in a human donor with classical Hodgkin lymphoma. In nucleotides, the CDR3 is TGCGCCAGCAGCGAGCCTAGCGGGAGCGAAAATGAGCAGTTCTTC. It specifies CASSEPSGSENEQFF.